Below are 28 T cell receptor beta chains sequenced from a single sample in a study of a mutant IDH1 vaccine in newly diagnosed glioma. These TCRs are of unknown antigen specificity. Time point given: week 23, last vaccination. What each vaccine dose contained was 300 ug of mutant IDH1 20-mer peptide, accompanied by topical imiquimod. Sequencing used immunoSEQ multiplex PCR; TCRdb keeps in-frame clones, though not all of them. The data contain tens of thousands of clones, around 82% of them singletons. Sequenced here: PBMCs, sampled from a glioma patient whose treatment included an IDH1 peptide vaccine. The receptors originated from a man younger than 30 with glioma.

J is TRBJ1-6 and V is TRBV5-6; D remains ambiguous. This CDR3 is built from 19 residues. In germline, CDR1 is SGHDT, CDR2 YYEEEE. Trimming removed 9 bases from V and 5 bases from J, with 30 bases in between. CDR3 DNA: TGTGCCACCACGGATTGCGGACCCGATCTAGCTTTCGATAATTCACCCCTCCACTTT. Amino acid sequence: CATTDCGPDLAFDNSPLHF.

The genes are TRBV7-2 and TRBJ2-6, with D possibly being TRBD1 or TRBD2 (6 bases each). This CDR3 spans 17 amino acids. Trimming took 5 bases from V and 1 from J, leaving 15 bases between them. Germline values: CDR1 SGHTA, CDR2 FQGNSA. The CDR3 coding sequence is TGTGCCAGCAGCCCCGGAGGGGGTCGATCTGGGGCCAACGTCCTGACTTTC. Its translation: CASSPGGGRSGANVLTF.

The chain uses TRBV5-1 and TRBJ1-6, with 8 bases matching TRBD1. Germline-derived CDR1 and CDR2 are SGHRS and YFSETQ. With V trimmed by 3 bases and J by 10 bases, 9 bases remained unmatched. The CDR3 consists of 15 residues. CDR3 loop: CASSWGQAEDSPLHF. In DNA form, the CDR3 reads TGCGCCAGCAGCTGGGGACAGGCCGAGGACTCACCCCTCCACTTT.

The rearrangement links TRBV25-1 to TRBJ2-4, with a possible D match to TRBD1 (7 bases). Germline V gene data show CDR1 as MGHDK and CDR2 as SYGVNS. The CDR3 contains 16 residues. Trimming left V 3 bases short and J 0 bases short, with 12 bases between. CDR3 sequence (DNA): TGTGCCAGCAGTGAGGAGGGGGCGGGAGCCAAAAACATTCAGTACTTC. Translation: CASSEEGAGAKNIQYF.

The V call is TRBV9, the J call TRBJ2-4, with D possibly being TRBD1 (5 bases). Germline V gene lookup returns CDR1 SGDLS and CDR2 YYNGEE. The CDR3 is made up of 16 amino acids. V was cut by 2 bases and J by 0 bases, with 12 bases left in between. CDR3 region: CASSVTVIIAKNIQYF. The CDR3 DNA is TGTGCCAGCAGCGTGACAGTGATTATAGCCAAAAACATTCAGTACTTC.

V gene TRBV29-1 combines with J gene TRBJ2-3; 10 bases line up with TRBD2. V lost 4 bases, J lost 0 bases, and 4 bases stayed unmatched. Per germline, CDR1 SQVTM and CDR2 ANQGSEA. The CDR3 loop spans 15 amino acids. The chain's CDR3 is CSVVRLAGSTDTQYF. DNA of the CDR3: TGCAGCGTTGTTAGACTAGCGGGTAGCACAGATACGCAGTATTTT.

V and J are TRBV25-1 and TRBJ2-7; the D call may be TRBD1 or TRBD2 (5 bases each). Germline loops: CDR1 MGHDK, CDR2 SYGVNS. Trimming pared 6 bases from V and 1 base from J, leaving 10 bases between. This CDR3 comprises 13 residues. The CDR3 reads CASRVGASYEQYF. CDR3 in DNA: TGTGCCAGCAGGGTCGGGGCGTCCTACGAGCAGTACTTC.

The chain is built from TRBV25-1 and TRBJ1-1; 8 bases are shared with TRBD1. The germline V gene has CDR1 MGHDK and CDR2 SYGVNS. The length of the CDR3 is 14 residues. The V and J ends lost 3 bases and 3 bases, in that order; junction bases with no gene match: 3. In DNA form, the CDR3 reads TGTGCCAGCAGTGATTACAGGGGGGACACTGAAGCTTTCTTT. Translated, it gives CASSDYRGDTEAFF.

The chain combines TRBV15 with TRBJ2-3; D gene uncertain. Trimming left V 5 bases short and J 7 bases short, with 10 bases between. The CDR3 totals 12 residues. Germline V gene data show CDR1 as LNHNV and CDR2 as YYDKDF (reference sequence). The CDR3 reads CATSLRFHTQYF. As DNA, the CDR3 is TGTGCCACCAGCTTACGATTCCATACGCAGTATTTT.

This chain connects TRBV18 to TRBJ1-1; D might be TRBD1 (6 bases). This CDR3 comprises 13 residues. From germline, CDR1 is KGHSH and CDR2 LQKENI. V lost 3 bases to trimming and J lost 7 bases, with 12 bases between them. CDR3 in DNA: TGTGCCAGCTCACCTAATACAGGGTTTGAAGCTTTCTTT. Translated, it gives CASSPNTGFEAFF.

The chain combines TRBV10-3 with TRBJ2-1; 10 bases are a match to TRBD2. CDR1 and CDR2 (germline): ENHRY, SYGVKD. The junction had 13 bases not matched to a gene; V was cut back by 5 bases and J by 0 bases. The CDR3 loop spans 19 amino acids. For the CDR3, the DNA is TGTGCCATCAGTCCGGGACTAGCGAAACCGAAACACTCCTACAATGAGCAGTTCTTC. Its translation: CAISPGLAKPKHSYNEQFF.

In this sample, this clone turned up once. The CDR3 DNA reads TGTGCCAGTAGGGGTACAGGGCAGACTAGCAATCAGCCCCAGCATTTT. It yields the protein CASRGTGQTSNQPQHF. V usage is TRBV19 and J usage is TRBJ1-5; a weak D match, TRBD1 (6 bases). The CDR3 runs to 16 residues. Germline V gene lookup returns CDR1 LNHDA and CDR2 SQIVND (reference sequence). The V and J ends lost 6 bases and 0 bases respectively, with 15 bases between them.

This clone has more than one count but fewer than ten. V and J are TRBV7-9 and TRBJ1-4, with TRBD1 matching 9 bases. This CDR3 region has 16 residues. Per the germline V gene, CDR1 is SEHNR and CDR2 is FQNEAQ (reference sequence). J lost 10 bases, V lost 5 bases, and 14 bases had no gene match. CDR3 nucleotide sequence: TGTGCCAGCAGCCTTCGGACAGGGGCCATGGGGGGAAAACTGTTTTTT. Translation gives CASSLRTGAMGGKLFF.

This sequence joins TRBV6-1 and TRBJ2-7, with 9 bases lining up with TRBD2. The CDR3 has 14 residues. Trimming removed 5 bases from V and 2 bases from J; junction bases left unmatched: 4. Germline lookup yields CDR1 MNHNS and CDR2 SASEGT. The CDR3 here is CASSWTSETYEQYF. The CDR3 nucleotides are TGTGCCAGCAGTTGGACTAGCGAGACCTACGAGCAGTACTTC.

The J gene is TRBJ2-3, the V gene TRBV13, with D unresolved. Germline V CDR1 and CDR2: PRHDT, FYEKMQ (reference sequence). This CDR3 has 14 residues. Trimming took off 1 base at V and 5 bases at J, with 10 bases between the two ends. Written as DNA, the CDR3 is TGTGCCAGCAGCTTAGTGGACGCGGTAGATACGCAGTATTTT. Protein product: CASSLVDAVDTQYF.

CDR3 in amino acids: CASSLAGVHTEAFF. The DNA for the CDR3 is TGTGCCAGCAGCTTGGCGGGGGTGCACACTGAAGCTTTCTTT. The chain employs TRBV5-4 and TRBJ1-1, with D maybe TRBD1 (5 bases). Trimming removed 0 bases from V and 3 bases from J, with 9 bases in between. This CDR3 spans 14 amino acids. The germline V gene encodes CDR1 SGHNT and CDR2 YYREEE (reference sequence).

This clone was counted a single time. The chain carries TRBV14 and TRBJ2-7, with TRBD1 identical over 8 bases. This CDR3 has 16 residues. The J segment lost 0 bases and the V segment lost 4 bases, leaving 8 bases of the junction unmatched. Germline CDR1 SGHDN, CDR2 FVKESK. The DNA of the CDR3 is TGTGCCAGCAGCCTAAACGGACAGGGCGTCTCCTACGAGCAGTACTTC. This translates into CASSLNGQGVSYEQYF.

The chain is built from TRBV18 and TRBJ2-5, with 7 bases matching TRBD2. CDR1 is KGHSH and CDR2 is LQKENI in the germline V gene. The CDR3 runs 15 residues. The V gene end was trimmed by 6 bases and the J gene end by 5 bases; junction bases not matched to a gene: 12. CDR3: CASSNAAGARETQYF. DNA for the CDR3: TGTGCCAGCTCCAACGCGGCGGGAGCACGGGAGACCCAGTACTTC. The entire variable domain, with the rest obtained from reference TRBV18 and TRBJ2-5, is as follows: NAGVMQNPRHLVRRRGQEARLRCSPMKGHSHVYWYRQLPEEGLKFMVYLQKENIIDESGMPKERFSAEFPKEGPSILRIQQVVRGDSAAYFCASSNAAGARETQYFGPGTRLLVL.

The V call is TRBV27, the J call TRBJ2-1; perhaps TRBD2 as D (5 bases). This CDR3 is built from 13 residues. Germline CDR1 is MNHEY and CDR2 is SMNVEV (reference sequence). V dropped 6 bases and J dropped 4 bases, with 10 bases sitting between them. This chain's CDR3 is CASRSGPYNEQFF. For the CDR3, the DNA is TGTGCCAGCAGAAGCGGCCCTTACAATGAGCAGTTCTTC.

The rearrangement uses TRBV6-1 and TRBJ2-7; no clear D. CDR1 and CDR2 from the germline V gene are MNHNS and SASEGT. V dropped 6 bases and J dropped 4 bases, with 7 bases sitting between them. This CDR3 contains 11 residues. CDR3 bases: TGTGCCAGCAGCCCGTATTACGAGCAGTACTTC. Residues: CASSPYYEQYF.

The chain employs TRBV18 and TRBJ1-4; the match to TRBD1 covers 7 bases. The V gene end was trimmed by 5 bases and the J gene end by 5 bases; junction bases not matched to a gene: 8. Germline V CDR1 and CDR2: KGHSH, LQKENI. The CDR3 is 15 amino acids. In nucleotides, the CDR3 is TGTGCCAGCTCAGAGGACAGGAGGGGAAATGAAAAACTGTTTTTT. It translates to CASSEDRRGNEKLFF.

The CDR3 DNA follows: TGTGCCATCAGTGGAGCTAGCGGGAGGGACTACGAGCAGTACTTC. It encodes CAISGASGRDYEQYF. The chain couples TRBV10-3 to TRBJ2-7; 12 positions agree with TRBD2. Germline CDR1 is ENHRY and CDR2 is SYGVKD. The J segment lost 3 bases and the V segment lost 4 bases, leaving 4 bases of the junction unmatched. The CDR3 is made up of 15 amino acids.

V gene TRBV18 combines with J gene TRBJ1-2; 10 bases agree with TRBD1. From germline, CDR1 is KGHSH and CDR2 LQKENI. CDR3 length equals 15 residues. With V trimmed by 1 base and J by 8 bases, 7 bases remained unmatched. The CDR3 sequence is CASSPQGTGDVGYTF. In DNA, the CDR3 is TGTGCCAGCTCACCACAAGGGACAGGGGACGTGGGCTACACCTTC.

J is TRBJ2-5 and V is TRBV13, with TRBD2 matching 9 bases. CDR3 size: 16 residues. V was clipped by 5 bases and J by 2 bases; unmatched bases: 9. Germline V gene lookup returns CDR1 PRHDT and CDR2 FYEKMQ (reference sequence). The CDR3 here is CASSRSSGGKQETQYF. As DNA, the CDR3 is TGTGCCAGCAGCCGGAGTAGCGGGGGAAAACAAGAGACCCAGTACTTC.

This clone was recorded only once. CDR3: CASSYSWPPGETQYF. CDR3 bases: TGTGCCAGCAGTTACTCATGGCCGCCGGGAGAGACCCAGTACTTC. V is TRBV6-5 and J is TRBJ2-5, with D uncertain. Trimming stripped 0 bases from V and 4 bases from J, with 12 bases between. This CDR3 is built from 15 residues. Germline V gene lookup returns CDR1 MNHEY and CDR2 SVGAGI.

V usage is TRBV5-6 and J usage is TRBJ1-2, with 8 bases that match TRBD1. Losses at the gene ends were 6 bases for V and 6 bases for J; bases not matched to a gene: 13. The CDR3 extends over 15 amino acids. Germline CDR1 SGHDT, CDR2 YYEEEE. This CDR3 reads CASTTAGQGKDGYTF. CDR3 nucleotide sequence: TGTGCCAGCACCACCGCCGGACAGGGCAAGGATGGCTACACCTTC.

The gene calls are TRBV4-3 and TRBJ2-7, with D tentatively TRBD1 (6 bases). The V and J ends lost 1 base and 6 bases respectively, with 22 bases between them. The length of the CDR3 is 17 residues. Germline V lookup: CDR1 LGHNA, CDR2 YSLEER. As DNA, the CDR3 is TGCGCCAGCAGCCAAGGTTCAGGGGCGGCGAGACCTTCCGAGCAGTACTTC. Its protein is CASSQGSGAARPSEQYF.

V and J are TRBV2 and TRBJ1-4, with D possibly being TRBD1 (5 bases). The CDR3 loop spans 14 amino acids. With 2 bases removed from V and 8 bases from J, the gap between germline ends came to 12 bases. Germline V gene sequence: CDR1 SNHLY, CDR2 FYNNEI. The CDR3 nucleotides are TGTGCCAGCAGTGAAATGGGGGTCCGGGAAAAACTGTTTTTT. Protein product: CASSEMGVREKLFF.